The 21 T cell receptor beta chains given below trace back to one sample, sequenced in a study of T cell responses to AZD1222 COVID-19 vaccine. This table comes from immunoSEQ multiplex PCR, and its TCRdb copy is limited to in-frame clones, with some not included. The table shows 150,000 to 200,000 clones, with 92% occurring only once. Source: peripheral blood, taken 28 days after the second AZD1222 dose. Every receptor here comes from an adult who received the AZD1222 COVID-19 vaccine.

This clone was seen only once. The rearrangement uses TRBV19 and TRBJ1-1; tentatively, D is TRBD1 (6 bases). With 6 bases removed from V and 0 bases from J, the gap between germline ends came to 14 bases. The germline gives CDR1 LNHDA, CDR2 SQIVND (reference sequence). The CDR3 is made up of 15 amino acids. The CDR3 DNA reads TGTGCCAGTAGCCCAATAGGGACAATGAACACTGAAGCTTTCTTT. It encodes CASSPIGTMNTEAFF. Drawing the rest from reference TRBV19 and TRBJ1-1, the complete variable domain is DGGITQSPKYLFRKEGQNVTLSCEQNLNHDAMYWYRQDPGQGLRLIYYSQIVNDFQKGDIAEGYSVSREKKESFPLTVTSAQKNPTAFYLCASSPIGTMNTEAFFGQGTRLTVV.

The chain carries TRBV7-9 and TRBJ2-1; 7 positions match TRBD1. CDR1 SEHNR and CDR2 FQNEAQ come from the germline V gene (reference sequence). This CDR3 contains 15 residues. The trim removed 5 bases at V and 5 bases at J, leaving 9 bases unmatched. The CDR3 loop reads CASSPRQGRNNEQFF. In DNA form, the CDR3 reads TGTGCCAGCAGCCCCCGACAGGGTCGGAACAATGAGCAGTTCTTC.

The gene calls are TRBV14 and TRBJ1-1; D possibly corresponds to TRBD1 (5 bases). V shed 2 bases and J shed 0 bases, with 10 bases lying between them. Germline-derived CDR1 and CDR2 are SGHDN and FVKESK. This CDR3 spans 15 amino acids. CDR3 protein: CASSQRGDLNTEAFF. CDR3 DNA: TGTGCCAGCAGCCAACGGGGGGACTTGAACACTGAAGCTTTCTTT.

CDR3 nucleotide sequence: TGTGCCAGCAGCAAAGTAGCCGGGACTGACCCTGGAAACACCATATATTTT. Encoded protein: CASSKVAGTDPGNTIYF. This sequence joins TRBV21-1 and TRBJ1-3. TRBV21-1 is recorded as a pseudogene. The CDR3 totals 17 residues.

The chain links TRBV28 to TRBJ1-6, with 10 bases identical to TRBD1. This CDR3 has 17 residues. The trim removed 5 bases at V and 7 bases at J, leaving 11 bases unmatched. Germline lookup yields CDR1 MDHEN and CDR2 SYDVKM. The chain's CDR3 is CASSPTSWDRGNSPLHF. The CDR3 DNA is TGTGCCAGCAGTCCAACGAGTTGGGACAGGGGAAATTCACCCCTCCACTTT.

The chain joins TRBV28 to TRBJ2-4; D unresolved. Trimming pared 2 bases from V and 3 bases from J, leaving 2 bases between. CDR1 is MDHEN, CDR2 SYDVKM, per germline. The CDR3 runs to 12 residues. DNA of the CDR3: TGTGCCAGCAGTTTAGACAAAAACATTCAGTACTTC. Translation gives CASSLDKNIQYF. Based on the CDR3 plus reference TRBV28 and TRBJ2-4, the full variable domain is DVKVTQSSRYLVKRTGEKVFLECVQDMDHENMFWYRQDPGLGLRLIYFSYDVKMKEKGDIPEGYSVSREKKERFSLILESASTNQTSMYLCASSLDKNIQYFGAGTRLSVL.

V is TRBV15 and J is TRBJ1-3; no definite D call. V lost 1 base and J lost 0, with 4 bases in between. The CDR3 covers 14 residues. Looked up from germline, CDR1 is LNHNV and CDR2 is YYDKDF (reference sequence). The CDR3 loop reads CATSRGVSGNTIYF. The CDR3, as DNA: TGTGCCACCAGCAGAGGGGTCTCTGGAAACACCATATATTTT.

The rearrangement uses TRBV6-5 and TRBJ1-1, with D hard to call. V gave up 2 bases and J gave up 0 bases, with 10 bases separating them. This CDR3 is 15 amino acids long. Germline CDR1 and CDR2: MNHEY and SVGAGI. CDR3 nucleotide sequence: TGTGCCAGCAGTTACGACTCACGGGTGAACACTGAAGCTTTCTTT. Protein sequence: CASSYDSRVNTEAFF.

V usage is TRBV7-9 and J usage is TRBJ1-4; D possibly corresponds to TRBD1 (6 bases). The germline V and J ends were trimmed by 8 bases and 8 bases, with 18 bases remaining between them. CDR1 is SEHNR and CDR2 is FQNEAQ in the germline V gene (reference sequence). This CDR3 has 14 amino acids. CDR3 DNA: TGTGCCAGCGGGCTTGGGGGGCCGGACGAAAAACTGTTTTTT. Its translation: CASGLGGPDEKLFF.

In DNA, the CDR3 is TGTGCCAGTAGTACCACCGGGACAGGGCACTACGAGCAGTACTTC. Protein product: CASSTTGTGHYEQYF. The V call is TRBV19, the J call TRBJ2-7; the match to TRBD1 covers 9 bases. CDR1 and CDR2 (germline): LNHDA, SQIVND (reference sequence). This CDR3 has 15 amino acids. V gave up 4 bases and J gave up 3 bases; unmatched junction bases: 7.

J is TRBJ2-2 and V is TRBV6-2 or TRBV6-3; 9 bases agree with TRBD1. The CDR3 runs 15 residues. The V gene's germline CDR1 is MNHEY and CDR2 SVGEGT. The trim removed 6 bases at V and 6 bases at J, leaving 8 bases unmatched. The CDR3 region is CASSPQGAVPGELFF. The CDR3 nucleotides are TGTGCCAGCAGCCCACAGGGGGCTGTTCCCGGGGAGCTGTTTTTT.

The gene calls are TRBV12-3 or TRBV12-4 and TRBJ2-1; no reliable D call. This CDR3 contains 11 residues. V was clipped by 1 base and J by 9 bases, with 4 bases between them. The CDR3, as DNA: TGTGCCAGCAGTTTAGGTGTTGAGCAGTTCTTC. Translated, it gives CASSLGVEQFF.

The rearrangement joins TRBV6-5 to TRBJ1-4; the match to TRBD1 covers 7 bases. Germline-derived CDR1 and CDR2 are MNHEY and SVGAGI. J lost 0 bases, V lost 5 bases, and 3 bases had no gene match. The CDR3 sequence is 15 residues long. The CDR3 DNA sequence: TGTGCCAGCAGTCACGGGACAGCAACTAATGAAAAACTGTTTTTT. Its translation is CASSHGTATNEKLFF.

V and J are TRBV29-1 and TRBJ2-7; TRBD1 aligns across 7 bases. The V gene end was trimmed by 6 bases and the J gene end by 3 bases; junction bases not matched to a gene: 23. The CDR3 consists of 18 residues. Germline CDR1 SQVTM, CDR2 ANQGSEA. DNA for the CDR3: TGCAGCGTCGCCTGGGGACAGTTTGGGAACTCCATAGGCTACGAGCAGTACTTC. Its protein is CSVAWGQFGNSIGYEQYF.

The V and J genes are TRBV4-1 and TRBJ2-1, with D unclear. Between the trimmed V and J ends, which lost 6 bases and 8 bases, there was a span of 20 bases. Germline CDR1 reads MGHRA; CDR2 reads YSYEKL. The CDR3 length is 15 residues. Written as DNA, the CDR3 is TGCGCCAGCAGTCTTAGTGCAGCCCGGGTCGATGAGCAGTTCTTC. As protein: CASSLSAARVDEQFF.

CDR3 amino acids: CASSYQGGYGYTF. The CDR3 DNA is TGTGCCAGCAGTTACCAGGGGGGCTATGGCTACACCTTC. The chain is built from TRBV6-5 and TRBJ1-2; 7 nucleotides match TRBD1. The CDR3 extends over 13 amino acids. Germline CDR1 and CDR2: MNHEY and SVGAGI. The trim removed 2 bases at V and 4 bases at J, leaving 1 base unmatched.

The chain couples TRBV7-2 to TRBJ2-7; 10 bases map to TRBD2. In germline, CDR1 is SGHTA, CDR2 FQGNSA. This CDR3 contains 15 residues. The ends lost 4 bases at V and 0 bases at J; junction bases unmatched: 3. CDR3 DNA: TGTGCCAGCAGCTCCTTAGCGGGGGGCTCCTACGAGCAGTACTTC. Protein product: CASSSLAGGSYEQYF.

The rearrangement links TRBV4-3 to TRBJ2-2, with a tentative D call TRBD1 (6 bases). CDR1 is LGHNA and CDR2 is YSLEER in the germline V gene. The CDR3 has 16 residues. V lost 4 bases and J lost 4, with 16 bases in between. The CDR3 region has the DNA TGCGCCAGCAGCCCCTTCCCCGGACAGAGCACCGGGGAGCTGTTTTTT. Protein product: CASSPFPGQSTGELFF.

The chain employs TRBV5-5 and TRBJ1-2; 8 positions agree with TRBD1. The CDR3 extends over 14 amino acids. Per the germline V gene, CDR1 is SGHKS and CDR2 is YYEKEE (reference sequence). Trimming cost V 3 bases and J 1 base; bases outside gene matches: 2. The DNA of the CDR3 is TGTGCCAGCAGCTCCGGACAGGGTAACTATGGCTACACCTTC. Amino acid sequence: CASSSGQGNYGYTF.

The chain carries TRBV30 and TRBJ2-3; D unclear. This CDR3 has 11 amino acids. The germline V and J ends were trimmed by 3 bases and 8 bases, with 9 bases remaining between them. Germline CDR1 and CDR2: GTSNPN and SVGIG (reference sequence). The CDR3 reads CAWRVKGTQYF. CDR3 bases: TGTGCCTGGAGAGTGAAGGGTACGCAGTATTTT.

The chain is built from TRBV12-3 or TRBV12-4 and TRBJ1-4; D is unclear. Trimming removed 6 bases at V and 8 bases at J, with 13 bases between. The CDR3 runs 13 residues. The CDR3 protein is CASSASGVEKLFF. Written as DNA, the CDR3 is TGTGCCAGCAGCGCTTCCGGTGTGGAAAAACTGTTTTTT.